The 17 T cell receptor beta chains listed next were all sequenced from one sample in a study of shared clonotypes between healthy human individuals. TCRdb's table, derived via immunoSEQ multiplex PCR, lists solely in-frame clones and lacks some. The table records hundreds of thousands of clones, less than 96% of them present only once. The source material was naive CD4+ T cells sorted from blood. Indicated subset: CD45RA+ positively selected. The receptors originated from a woman aged 25-40 years in good health.

V gene TRBV11-1 combines with J gene TRBJ2-1; D is possibly TRBD1 or TRBD2 (5 bases each). V was trimmed by 0 bases and J by 8 bases, leaving 20 bases between them. In germline, CDR1 is SGHAT, CDR2 FQDESV (reference sequence). The length of the CDR3 is 17 residues. CDR3 DNA: TGTGCCAGCAGCTTAGCCCTGGCGCCAGGGTATAGCGATGAGCAGTTCTTC. Protein product: CASSLALAPGYSDEQFF.

This chain uses TRBV12-1 with TRBJ1-2; whether TRBD1, the table's D call, matches the DNA was not checked. TRBV12-1 constitutes a pseudogene. The CDR3 sequence is 16 residues long. Here the CDR3 reads CASSCLPPAGNYGYTF. The CDR3 bases are TGTGCCAGCAGCTGTTTGCCCCCGGCAGGGAACTATGGCTACACCTTC.

V and J are TRBV10-3 and TRBJ1-5; D is ambiguous. Germline-derived CDR1 and CDR2 are ENHRY and SYGVKD. There are 13 residues in the CDR3. V was trimmed by 2 bases and J by 5 bases, leaving 7 bases between them. For the CDR3, the DNA is TGTGCCATCAGTGAGCCGGACCATCAGCCCCAGCATTTT. Translating gives CAISEPDHQPQHF.

The V call is TRBV19, the J call TRBJ1-3, with 7 bases aligning to TRBD1. Trimming at V came to 6 bases and at J to 0 bases, leaving 2 bases not matched to a gene. The CDR3 has 14 amino acids. Germline V gives CDR1 LNHDA, CDR2 SQIVND (reference sequence). DNA of the CDR3: TGTGCCAGTAGGGGGACAGCCTCTGGAAACACCATATATTTT. Translation: CASRGTASGNTIYF.

This clone appeared once. The chain joins TRBV27 to TRBJ2-7, with D tentatively TRBD1 (6 bases). This CDR3 contains 14 residues. In germline, CDR1 is MNHEY, CDR2 SMNVEV (reference sequence). The ends were cut back, 4 bases at V and 4 bases at J, with 14 bases in the middle. Written as DNA, the CDR3 is TGTGCCAGCAGTTCCCACTCAGGGGCTTACGAGCAGTACTTC. It translates to CASSSHSGAYEQYF.

The chain recombines TRBV6-5 with TRBJ2-7; 8 bases map to TRBD1. Trimming took 8 bases from V and 3 from J; bases not matched to a gene: 9. Germline V gene data show CDR1 as MNHEY and CDR2 as SVGAGI. This CDR3 is 14 amino acids long. CDR3 region: CASQKWTGFYEQYF. CDR3 in DNA: TGTGCCAGCCAAAAGTGGACAGGGTTCTACGAGCAGTACTTC.

The gene calls are TRBV4-1 and TRBJ1-2, with D perhaps TRBD1 (5 bases). The CDR3 is 15 amino acids. The germline gives CDR1 MGHRA, CDR2 YSYEKL. The V gene lost 0 bases and the J gene lost 2 bases, with 10 bases spanning the gap. Here the CDR3 reads CASSQDGAENYGYTF. CDR3 coding DNA: TGCGCCAGCAGCCAAGATGGGGCAGAAAACTATGGCTACACCTTC.

J is TRBJ2-2 and V is TRBV7-2; 10 nucleotides agree with TRBD1. The CDR3 is made up of 16 amino acids. The V gene's germline CDR1 is SGHTA and CDR2 FQGNSA. The J segment lost 5 bases and the V segment lost 5 bases, leaving 8 bases of the junction unmatched. The chain's CDR3 is CASSPKTGGWTGELFF. The CDR3 DNA reads as TGTGCCAGCAGCCCAAAGACAGGGGGCTGGACCGGGGAGCTGTTTTTT. The whole variable domain, remainder taken from reference TRBV7-2 and TRBJ2-2, is GAGVSQSPSNKVTEKGKDVELRCDPISGHTALYWYRQSLGQGLEFLIYFQGNSAPDKSGLPSDRFSAERTGGSVSTLTIQRTQQEDSAVYLCASSPKTGGWTGELFFGEGSRLTVL.

The chain couples TRBV2 to TRBJ2-5; D remains ambiguous. This CDR3 contains 11 residues. V shed 3 bases and J shed 6 bases, with 5 bases lying between them. Germline V gene lookup returns CDR1 SNHLY and CDR2 FYNNEI. The CDR3 sequence: CASSDYQTQYF. The CDR3 nucleotides read TGTGCCAGCAGTGATTATCAGACCCAGTACTTC.

This chain links TRBV7-7 with TRBJ2-7; D not resolved. The CDR3 totals 13 residues. V gave up 5 bases and J gave up 3 bases, with 11 bases separating them. Germline CDR1 and CDR2: SSHAT and FNYEAQ (reference sequence). The DNA for the CDR3 is TGTGCCAGCAGCCCGTCGGTGGGCTACGAGCAGTACTTC. Amino acid sequence: CASSPSVGYEQYF.

This sequence joins TRBV27 and TRBJ2-6, with 12 nucleotides matching TRBD1. There are 17 residues in the CDR3. V lost 5 bases, J lost 2 bases, and 4 bases stayed unmatched. CDR1 and CDR2 from the germline V gene are MNHEY and SMNVEV (reference sequence). The CDR3 coding sequence is TGTGCCAGCAGTCCCCGGGACAGGGGGCCTGGGGCCAACGTCCTGACTTTC. Amino acids: CASSPRDRGPGANVLTF. Using reference TRBV27 and TRBJ2-6 for the parts outside the CDR3, the full variable domain is EAQVTQNPRYLITVTGKKLTVTCSQNMNHEYMSWYRQDPGLGLRQIYYSMNVEVTDKGDVPEGYKVSRKEKRNFPLILESPSPNQTSLYFCASSPRDRGPGANVLTFGAGSRLTVL.

This clone was detected once. The chain is built from TRBV5-1 and TRBJ1-4, with a possible D match to TRBD1 (5 bases). The CDR3 is 13 residues long. Trimming pared 3 bases from V and 5 bases from J, leaving 8 bases between. Germline loops: CDR1 SGHRS, CDR2 YFSETQ. CDR3 in DNA: TGCGCCAGCAGCTGGGGACGGAATGAAAAACTGTTTTTT. This codes for CASSWGRNEKLFF.

The gene calls are TRBV4-1 and TRBJ2-2; no firm D call. CDR1 is MGHRA, CDR2 YSYEKL, per germline. V gave up 3 bases and J gave up 6 bases, with 8 bases separating them. CDR3 length equals 13 residues. CDR3 coding DNA: TGCGCCAGCAGCCAGATCGGGCCCGGGGAGCTGTTTTTT. Residues: CASSQIGPGELFF.

Here the CDR3 reads CAWSVLLAGGGDEQFF. The DNA of the CDR3 is TGTGCCTGGAGTGTACTCCTAGCGGGAGGTGGGGATGAGCAGTTCTTC. The chain couples TRBV30 to TRBJ2-1; TRBD2 matches 11 bases. Germline lookup yields CDR1 GTSNPN and CDR2 SVGIG (reference sequence). V shed 0 bases, J shed 8 bases, and the junction held 9 bases outside the gene matches. This CDR3 spans 16 amino acids.

In this sample, this clone turned up once. The chain combines TRBV10-3 with TRBJ1-2, with TRBD1 identical over 7 bases. Germline V lookup: CDR1 ENHRY, CDR2 SYGVKD. This CDR3 is 14 amino acids long. V gave up 2 bases and J gave up 4 bases; unmatched junction bases: 4. The CDR3 nucleotides are TGTGCCATCAGTGAGGGACAGGAGATCTATGGCTACACCTTC. Residues: CAISEGQEIYGYTF.

The J gene is TRBJ2-5, the V gene TRBV6-6; TRBD1 is a possible D gene (6 bases). CDR1 MNHNY and CDR2 SVGAGI come from the germline V gene (reference sequence). Trimming removed 5 bases from V and 5 bases from J, with 18 bases in between. The CDR3 has 15 amino acids. The CDR3 nucleotides read TGTGCCAGCAGTGGACAGAGACGGGTCGGGGAGACCCAGTACTTC. This encodes CASSGQRRVGETQYF.

The gene calls are TRBV28 and TRBJ1-2; D is ambiguous. This CDR3 region has 12 residues. Trimming cost V 1 base and J 4 bases, with 4 bases left between them. Germline V CDR1 and CDR2: MDHEN, SYDVKM. CDR3 sequence reads: CASSLYLYGYTF. DNA for the CDR3: TGTGCCAGCAGTTTATATCTCTATGGCTACACCTTC.